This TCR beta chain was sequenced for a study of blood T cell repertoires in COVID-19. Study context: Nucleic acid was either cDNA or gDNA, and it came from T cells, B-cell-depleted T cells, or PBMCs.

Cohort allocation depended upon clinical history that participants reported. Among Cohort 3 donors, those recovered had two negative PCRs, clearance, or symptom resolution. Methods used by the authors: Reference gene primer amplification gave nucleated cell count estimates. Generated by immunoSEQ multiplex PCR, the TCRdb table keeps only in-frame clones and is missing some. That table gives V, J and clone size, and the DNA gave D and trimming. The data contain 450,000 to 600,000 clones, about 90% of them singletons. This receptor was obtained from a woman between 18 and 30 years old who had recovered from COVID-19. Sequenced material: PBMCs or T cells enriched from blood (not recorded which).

CDR3 residues: CASSPPRGAMNTEAFF. CDR3 DNA sequence: TGTGCCAGCAGCCCTCCCCGAGGCGCGATGAACACTGAAGCTTTCTTT. The rearrangement uses TRBV7-9 and TRBJ1-1; D call uncertain. This CDR3 has 16 residues. The germline V and J ends were trimmed by 5 bases and 0 bases, with 16 bases remaining between them. Germline CDR1 and CDR2: SEHNR and FQNEAQ (reference sequence).